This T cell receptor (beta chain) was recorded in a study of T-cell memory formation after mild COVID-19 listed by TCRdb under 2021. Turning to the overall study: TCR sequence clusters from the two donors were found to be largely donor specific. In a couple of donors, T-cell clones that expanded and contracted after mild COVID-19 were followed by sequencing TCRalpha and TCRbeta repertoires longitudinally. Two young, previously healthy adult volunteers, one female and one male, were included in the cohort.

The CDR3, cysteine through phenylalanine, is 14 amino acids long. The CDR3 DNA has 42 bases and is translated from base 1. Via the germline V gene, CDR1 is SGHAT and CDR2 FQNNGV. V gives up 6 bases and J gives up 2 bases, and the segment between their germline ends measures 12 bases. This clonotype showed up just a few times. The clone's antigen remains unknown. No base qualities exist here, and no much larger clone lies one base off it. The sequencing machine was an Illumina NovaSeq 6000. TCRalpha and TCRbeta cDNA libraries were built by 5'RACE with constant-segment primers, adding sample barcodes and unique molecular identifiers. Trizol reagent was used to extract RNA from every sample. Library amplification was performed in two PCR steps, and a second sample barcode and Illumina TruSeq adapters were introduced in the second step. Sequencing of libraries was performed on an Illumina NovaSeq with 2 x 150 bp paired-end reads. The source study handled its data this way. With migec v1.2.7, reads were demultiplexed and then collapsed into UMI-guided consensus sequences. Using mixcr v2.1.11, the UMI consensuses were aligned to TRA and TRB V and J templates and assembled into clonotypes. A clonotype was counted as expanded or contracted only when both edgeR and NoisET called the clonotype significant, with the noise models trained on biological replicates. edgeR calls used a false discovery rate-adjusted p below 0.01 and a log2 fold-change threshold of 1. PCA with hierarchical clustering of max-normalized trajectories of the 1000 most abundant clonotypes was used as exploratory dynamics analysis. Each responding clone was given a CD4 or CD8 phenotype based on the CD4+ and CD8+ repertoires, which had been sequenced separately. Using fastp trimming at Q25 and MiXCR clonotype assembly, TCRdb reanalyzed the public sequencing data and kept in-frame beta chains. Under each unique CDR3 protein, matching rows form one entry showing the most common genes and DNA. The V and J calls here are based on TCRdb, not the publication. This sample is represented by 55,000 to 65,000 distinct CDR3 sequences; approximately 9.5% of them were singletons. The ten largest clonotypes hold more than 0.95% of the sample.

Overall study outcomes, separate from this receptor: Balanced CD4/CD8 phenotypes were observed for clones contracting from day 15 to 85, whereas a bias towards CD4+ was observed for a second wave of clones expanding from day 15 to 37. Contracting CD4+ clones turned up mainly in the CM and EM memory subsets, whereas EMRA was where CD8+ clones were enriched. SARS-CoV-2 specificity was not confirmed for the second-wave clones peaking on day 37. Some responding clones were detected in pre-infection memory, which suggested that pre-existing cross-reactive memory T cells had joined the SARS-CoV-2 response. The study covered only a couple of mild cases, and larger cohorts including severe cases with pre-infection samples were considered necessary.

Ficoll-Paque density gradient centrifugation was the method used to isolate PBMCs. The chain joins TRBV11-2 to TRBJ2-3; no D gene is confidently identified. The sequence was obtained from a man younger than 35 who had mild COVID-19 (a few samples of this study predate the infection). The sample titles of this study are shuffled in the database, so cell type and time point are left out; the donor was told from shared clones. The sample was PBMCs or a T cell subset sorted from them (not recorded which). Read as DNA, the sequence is TGTGCCAGCAGTTTACGGGTTACCACAGATACGCAGTATTTT. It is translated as CASSLRVTTDTQYF.